The clone carrying this T cell receptor beta chain was counted many times. The antigen is undetermined. V was trimmed by 3 bases and J by 2 bases, leaving 11 bases between them. The CDR3 is 15 amino acids. CDR1 MDHEN and CDR2 SYDVKM come from the germline V gene. This entry comes from a study of read filtering for tumor transcriptome and immune sequencing. Whole-study context: Revised staging placed fewer than ten patients in R-ISS I, some 17 in II, 7 in III. Whole-transcriptome libraries were prepared after DNase treatment.

Study-wide results and caveats: The sorted CD138-negative fraction was a mixed bone marrow immune population, not purified T cells. Even smaller IR-seq throughput identified most shared clonotypes.

The library was built from roughly 400 ng RNA with molecular barcoded adaptors for alpha/delta and beta/gamma chains. TCRdb processed the reads anew with MiXCR; each CDR3 protein has one entry. The table shows over 90,000 distinct CDR3 sequences, with about a fifth occurring only once. This clonotype originated in a donor aged 40 or over with multiple myeloma. The chain carries TRBV28 and TRBJ2-4; weak D call: TRBD1 (6 bases). The sequencing input was a population of CD138-negative cells sorted from bone marrow. The CDR3 reads CASSFHRDTKNIQYF. CDR3 coding DNA: TGTGCCAGCAGTTTTCACCGGGACACCAAAAACATTCAGTACTTC.